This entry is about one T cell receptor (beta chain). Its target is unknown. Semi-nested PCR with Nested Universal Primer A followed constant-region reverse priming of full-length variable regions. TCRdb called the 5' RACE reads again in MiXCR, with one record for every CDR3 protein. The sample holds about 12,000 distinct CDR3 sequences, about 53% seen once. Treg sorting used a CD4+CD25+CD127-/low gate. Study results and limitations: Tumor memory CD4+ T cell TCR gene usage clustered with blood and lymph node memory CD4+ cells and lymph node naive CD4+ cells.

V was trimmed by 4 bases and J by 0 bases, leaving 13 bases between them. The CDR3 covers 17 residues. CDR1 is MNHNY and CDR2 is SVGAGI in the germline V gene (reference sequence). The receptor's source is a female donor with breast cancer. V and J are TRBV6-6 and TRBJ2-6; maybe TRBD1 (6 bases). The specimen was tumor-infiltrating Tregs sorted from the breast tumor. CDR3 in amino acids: CASSSSTGSSGANVLTF. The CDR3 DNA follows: TGTGCCAGCAGTTCCTCGACAGGATCCTCTGGGGCCAACGTCCTGACTTTC.